This T cell receptor beta chain originates from a study of T cell responses to AZD1222 COVID-19 vaccine. As regards this clone: Antigen: not known.

Clones were sequenced by immunoSEQ multiplex PCR, and TCRdb holds only the in-frame ones, with some missing. This table has about 78,000 clones, 88% appearing once. The study's findings and limits: White British ancestry dominated among donors, who included more females, and clonal diversity was possibly underestimated. Vaccine-associated CD4 TCRs ranged over spike, dominating at 160-218 and 743-854.

Between the trimmed V and J ends, which lost 5 bases and 1 base, there was a span of 14 bases. The CDR3 loop spans 15 amino acids. Germline V gene lookup returns CDR1 SGHTA and CDR2 FQGNSA. The rearrangement links TRBV7-2 to TRBJ1-1, with D unresolved. The source of this sequence is an adult in good health. This sample comprised peripheral blood, obtained on day 0 of MenACWY control vaccination. CDR3 nucleotide sequence: TGTGCCAGCAGCCCCGGGCCGGGAGCGAACACTGAAGCTTTCTTT. This sequence encodes CASSPGPGANTEAFF.